This T cell receptor beta chain was observed in a study of STAT5B mutations in CD4+ large granular lymphocyte leukemia. As to this clone: Its target is not known.

The data were produced by immunoSEQ multiplex PCR, yet TCRdb's version contains in-frame clones alone and is incomplete. The data show around 35,000 clones, around nine tenths seen once. Whole-study results and caveats: 8/27 top patient clones versus 2/35 control clones were TRBV06-family. About a quarter of private leukemic clonotypes occurred rarely in other patients' non-leukemic repertoires.

V lost 6 bases and J lost 4, with 13 bases in between. Germline assignment: CDR1 SGHTA and CDR2 FQGNSA. The CDR3 is 14 residues long. Control samples were healthy donors' buffy coats. Sequenced: CD4+ T cells from blood buffy coats. The origin of this receptor is a human donor in good health. The chain couples TRBV7-2 to TRBJ1-3; D uncertain. The CDR3: CASRGQDHGNTIYF. The CDR3 bases are TGTGCCAGCAGGGGTCAGGATCACGGAAACACCATATATTTT.